The entry that follows covers one T cell receptor (beta chain) sequence. Its antigen has not been determined. The record has no base qualities; no much larger clone is one base away. Other nucleotide sequences from this sample produce the same CDR3. Each collaborating institution followed its own protocols to collect whole blood in K2EDTA tubes. For TCRbeta analysis, collaborator samples were shipped as frozen whole blood, as isolated PBMCs, or as DNA extracted from either sample type. These data belong to a study of blood T cell repertoires in COVID-19 (dated by TCRdb to 2020 to 2021). For context, the study as a whole: Samples from collaborators originated in the United States, Italy and Spain and spanned both the acute and convalescent phases of COVID-19. Samples were obtained from the ongoing ImmuneRACE study (first 160 participants) and from over a thousand subjects provided by 6 global collaborators. Deeply sampled blood TCRbeta repertoires from subjects exposed to, actively infected with, or recovered from COVID-19 were included in the dataset. The material from the prospective study consisted of cDNA or gDNA derived from T cells, B-cell-depleted T cells, or PBMCs. HLA class I and class II types, where available, came from metadata supplied by the sample provider rather than from assay-based typing. The repertoires were released in a freely available public database intended as a resource for research on the immune response to SARS-CoV-2. Sample metadata almost always included a de-identified subject ID, COVID-19 status, age in years and sex.

Results the study describes overall, beyond this receptor: Clinical and demographic metadata were provided uncurated, with the amount varying by source and participant.

TCRbeta CDR3 regions were amplified from genomic DNA by means of the immunoSEQ Assay, a bias-controlled multiplex PCR. In the paper's pipeline: Within the assay, amplification of reference gene primers was used to estimate how many nucleated cells each sample contained. To quantify the absolute abundance of each unique TCRbeta CDR3 rearrangement, sequence reads were collapsed and filtered. For each sample, productive Simpson clonality was calculated as the square root of Simpson's diversity index across productive rearrangements. TCRdb mirrors the immuneACCESS table, restricted to in-frame sequences. Some clones are absent from its copies; in checked studies, under half trace to an unresolved V gene, and the reason for the others is unknown. That table gives V, J and clone size, and the DNA gave D and trimming. This sample has a few hundred thousand clones in its table, and more than 75% of those were observed once. Around 1.5% of the sample lies in the top ten.

The CDR3 covers 14 residues, taking in both the cysteine and the phenylalanine. Only the CDR3 part of the read is kept: 42 bases, read in frame from the first base. Here V drops 0 bases and J drops 3 bases, and the junction holds 1 base not matched to any gene. The germline V gene (reference sequence) sets CDR1 to SGHNT and CDR2 to YYREEE. The material sequenced was peripheral blood. This TCR came from a woman aged 45-60 years with acute or convalescent COVID-19. The chain couples TRBV5-4 to TRBJ2-3; the junction holds 7 bases that match TRBD2. The sequence in DNA is TGTGCCAGCAGCTTGGGGGGGGGAACAGATACGCAGTATTTT. Its product reads: CASSLGGGTDTQYF. Extended through the reference TRBV5-4 and TRBJ2-3 proteins, this CDR3 yields the full variable domain: ETGVTQSPTHLIKTRGQQVTLRCSSQSGHNTVSWYQQALGQGPQFIFQYYREEENGRGNFPPRFSGLQFPNYSSELNVNALELDDSALYLCASSLGGGTDTQYFGPGTRLTVL.